This entry concerns a single T cell receptor (beta chain). Its target is unknown. The data belong to a study of cytomegalovirus exposure and HLA in healthy donors. Across the whole study: A data release that came early held roughly 85 million unique TCRs from HLA-typed donors. Study-wide points: Reportedly, fewer N-insertions than the approximately 700-donor mean appeared in an Asian-associated ancestry cluster in a later analysis.

This PCR relied on a set of 60 Vbeta primers and 13 Jbeta primers. Only in-frame clones appear in the TCRdb table, and some are missing; sequencing was by immunoSEQ multiplex PCR. The profile shows approximately 150,000 clones, roughly 80% of them singletons. The J segment lost 7 bases and the V segment lost 8 bases, leaving 8 bases of the junction unmatched. Germline V CDR1 and CDR2: SNHLY, FYNNEI. CDR3 length: 13 residues. The V gene is TRBV2, the J gene TRBJ2-1, with TRBD1 matching 7 bases. The sequencing sample was made of PBMCs. The TCR was taken from a male donor in good health and CMV-seronegative. The chain's CDR3 is CASSKGARNEQFF. The CDR3 coding sequence is TGTGCCAGCTCGAAGGGGGCTAGGAATGAGCAGTTCTTC.